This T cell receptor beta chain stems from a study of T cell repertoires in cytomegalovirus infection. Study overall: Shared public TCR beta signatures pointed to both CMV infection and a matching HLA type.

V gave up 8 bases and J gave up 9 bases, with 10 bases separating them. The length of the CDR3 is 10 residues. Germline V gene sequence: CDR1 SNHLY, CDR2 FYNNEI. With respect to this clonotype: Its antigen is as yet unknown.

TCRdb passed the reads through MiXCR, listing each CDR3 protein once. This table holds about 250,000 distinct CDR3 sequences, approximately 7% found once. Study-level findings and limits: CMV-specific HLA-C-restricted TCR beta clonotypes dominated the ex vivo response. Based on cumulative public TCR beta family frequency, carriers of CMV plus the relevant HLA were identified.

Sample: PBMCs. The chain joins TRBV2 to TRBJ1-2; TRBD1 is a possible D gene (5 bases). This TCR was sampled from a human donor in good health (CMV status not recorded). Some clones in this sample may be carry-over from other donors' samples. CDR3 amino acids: CASRGRRYTF. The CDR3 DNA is TGTGCCAGCCGGGGCAGGCGCTACACCTTC. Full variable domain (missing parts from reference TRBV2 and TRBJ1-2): EPEVTQTPSHQVTQMGQEVILRCVPISNHLYFYWYRQILGQKVEFLVSFYNNEISEKSEIFDDQFSVERPDGSNFTLKIRSTKLEDSAMYFCASRGRRYTFGSGTRLTVV.